These 9 T cell receptor beta chains originate from one sample sequenced in a study of vaccination effects on CD4 cells after COVID-19. These receptors are not linked to any known antigen. Before sequencing, viral peptide pools were used by the ViraFEST assay to expand antigen-specific CD4+ T cells. A 10-day culture period preceded the isolation of CD4+ T cells. None of the vaccinated had previously contracted SARS-CoV-2, and their nucleocapsid antibodies tested negative. The table came from immunoSEQ multiplex PCR; TCRdb's copy has only in-frame clones and leaves some out. Among tens of thousands of clones listed, approximately 70% were seen once. The source material was CD4+ T cells from PBMCs cultured with HCoV-OC43 spike peptides, sampled before COVID-19 vaccination. The sample's subset: HCoV-OC43 spike overlapping peptide pool stimulation. These receptors all come from a human donor who received a COVID-19 vaccine.

V and J are TRBV27 and TRBJ2-3; 9 bases are a match to TRBD2. Trimming removed 0 bases from V and 4 bases from J; junction bases left unmatched: 2. Germline CDR1 reads MNHEY; CDR2 reads SMNVEV (reference sequence). This CDR3 comprises 15 residues. CDR3 amino acids: CASSLSSGGADTQYF. The CDR3, as DNA: TGTGCCAGCAGTTTATCTAGCGGGGGAGCAGATACGCAGTATTTT.

The chain is built from TRBV7-2 and TRBJ1-1, with D perhaps matching TRBD1 (5 bases). The CDR3 totals 15 residues. Per the germline V gene, CDR1 is SGHTA and CDR2 is FQGNSA. V shed 6 bases and J shed 6 bases, with 20 bases lying between them. DNA for the CDR3: TGTGCCAGCAGTTCTAGGATGGGGCTGGCCGCTGAAGCTTTCTTT. Translation: CASSSRMGLAAEAFF.

The rearrangement uses TRBV6-5 and TRBJ2-7; 7 bases line up with TRBD1. The CDR3 spans 14 residues. CDR1 and CDR2 from the germline V gene are MNHEY and SVGAGI. The V and J ends lost 6 bases and 4 bases, in that order; junction bases with no gene match: 9. CDR3 sequence: CASRITGATYEQYV. The DNA of the CDR3 is TGTGCCAGCAGAATCACAGGGGCTACTTACGAGCAGTACGTC.

V is TRBV4-1 and J is TRBJ2-5; D might be TRBD2 (6 bases). The CDR3 runs 15 residues. V was pared by 4 bases and J by 4 bases, with 16 bases between. CDR1 is MGHRA, CDR2 YSYEKL, per germline. This CDR3 is CASSLRDFQGETQYF. The CDR3 bases are TGCGCCAGCAGCCTCCGGGACTTCCAGGGAGAGACCCAGTACTTC.

The chain is built from TRBV19 and TRBJ1-5, with a tentative D call TRBD1 (5 bases). This CDR3 region has 14 residues. Germline-derived CDR1 and CDR2 are LNHDA and SQIVND (reference sequence). Deletions cut 3 bases from V and 7 bases from J, with 13 bases between. For the CDR3, the DNA is TGTGCCAGTAGTATGGGGCAGGGACGCCAGCCCCAGCATTTT. Translation: CASSMGQGRQPQHF.

The J gene is TRBJ2-7, the V gene TRBV6-2 or TRBV6-3; D is possibly TRBD2 (5 bases). The CDR3 extends over 16 amino acids. CDR1 and CDR2 (germline): MNHEY, SVGEGT. V lost 6 bases and J 7 bases, leaving 25 bases between the germline ends. The CDR3, as DNA: TGTGCCAGCAGCCCTCCGGGTGACATGGGGAGACGGGAGCAGTACGTC. Translated: CASSPPGDMGRREQYV.

The V call is TRBV3-1 (or the pseudogene TRBV3-2), the J call TRBJ2-3, with 7 positions matching TRBD1. The CDR3 extends over 16 amino acids. Germline V gives CDR1 LGHDT, CDR2 YNNKEL (reference sequence). V shed 5 bases, J shed 5 bases, and the junction held 13 bases outside the gene matches. For the CDR3, the DNA is TGTGCCAGCAGCTATGACAGGGTCGTCAAGGGAGATACGCAGTATTTT. It encodes CASSYDRVVKGDTQYF.

This clone was counted only a few times. The rearrangement uses TRBV3-1 (or the pseudogene TRBV3-2) and TRBJ2-7; weak D call: TRBD2 (7 bases). The CDR3 spans 17 residues. CDR1 and CDR2 (germline): LGHDT, YNNKEL (reference sequence). V lost 5 bases and J lost 4, with 24 bases in between. Here the CDR3 reads CASSSAWNWGGPYEQYV. CDR3 sequence (DNA): TGTGCCAGCAGCTCAGCGTGGAATTGGGGGGGGCCGTACGAGCAGTACGTC.

J is TRBJ1-4 and V is TRBV5-1; D is unresolved. Trimming shortened V by 4 bases and J by 0 bases, and 13 bases separated the two germline ends. The CDR3 contains 16 residues. CDR1 SGHRS and CDR2 YFSETQ come from the germline V gene. CDR3 protein: CASSLAPQATNEKLFF. The CDR3 DNA reads TGCGCCAGCAGCCTTGCCCCGCAGGCAACTAATGAAAAACTGTTTTTT.